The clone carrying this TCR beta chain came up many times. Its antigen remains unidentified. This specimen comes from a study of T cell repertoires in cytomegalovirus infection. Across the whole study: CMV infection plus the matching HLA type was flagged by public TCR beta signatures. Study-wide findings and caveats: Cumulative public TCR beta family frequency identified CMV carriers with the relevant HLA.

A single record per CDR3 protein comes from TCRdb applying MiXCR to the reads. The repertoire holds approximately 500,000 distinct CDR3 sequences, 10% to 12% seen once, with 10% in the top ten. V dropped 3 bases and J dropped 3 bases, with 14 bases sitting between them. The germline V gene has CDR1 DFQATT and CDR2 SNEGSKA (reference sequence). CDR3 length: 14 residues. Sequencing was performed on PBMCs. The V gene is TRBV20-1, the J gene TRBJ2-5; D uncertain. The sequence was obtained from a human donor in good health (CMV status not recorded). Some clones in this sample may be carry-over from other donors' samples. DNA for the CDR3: TGCAGTGCTAGTTTCTTACAGCCCGAAGAGACCCAGTACTTC. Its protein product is CSASFLQPEETQYF.